This T cell receptor (beta chain) originates from a study of cytomegalovirus exposure and HLA in healthy donors (dated by TCRdb to about 2017). With regard to the full study: According to an earlier analysis of 587 of the donors, some 180 million T cells yielded some 120 million unique TCR beta sequences and about 300 Gb of sequence data. The later analysis used no new phenotypic data to find candidate immune exposures, relying instead on TCR beta sequences and their occurrence across donors. The aim of the study was to test whether cataloging public T cell receptors could identify signatures of past pathogen exposure. About five DR-DQ haplotypes were treated as single units for association and clustering because of strong linkage in the cohort. A later analysis re-examined previously published TCR beta repertoires from about 670 donors and added high-resolution HLA genotyping to investigate patterns of TCR occurrence. An earlier analysis of 587 of the donors applied high-throughput TCR beta sequencing to assess whether each TCR beta V gene segment acted as functional or pseudogenic. HLA typing included class I and class II loci at four-digit resolution. A separate validation cohort of approximately 120 different subjects was used in addition to the approximately 700-subject first cohort. Roughly 300 gigabases of sequencing data and 91 million or so unique TCR sequences made up an early release that covered about 640 HLA-typed donors. Typing coverage varied by locus: 629-630 donors for A, B, C, DRB1 and DQB1; roughly 500 for DQA1; over 600 for DPA1; roughly 450 for DPB1. On average, 235,054 unique TCR beta nucleotide sequences were sequenced per donor among several hundred genotyped donors of the cohort, with roughly 18% of those sequences being non-productive. All discovery cohort repertoires had been generated on a single sequencing platform. A later genetic analysis used genome-wide SNP genotypes for about 60% of the roughly 700 donors, treating that subset as a discovery cohort. High-throughput TCR immunosequencing, statistical association of individual TCRs with disease status, and machine learning were combined to predict cytomegalovirus infection status. Among the roughly 390 genotyped donors, around 81% belonged to the genetic ancestry cluster associated with self-reported Caucasian donors. The T cell repertoires of 550 to 850 subjects were profiled by immunosequencing and related to cytomegalovirus serostatus. Donor age, sex, ethnicity and CMV serostatus were collected together with the repertoire data. General findings and caveats noted by the study authors: Linkage disequilibrium might explain the correlated functional status among segregating V segments, but an unknown experimental factor could not be ruled out. Broadly in line with IMGT annotations, most TCR beta V segments showed up in productive rearrangements about 87% or about 30% of the time in an earlier analysis of approximately 640 of the donors. A further reported finding was that TCR beta sequences accurately predicted the HLA-A and HLA-B alleles for most subjects in the first cohort. The classifier was reported to diagnose cytomegalovirus status with high specificity and sensitivity in both the original and validation cohorts. In a later analysis, TCR association rates were found to vary across HLA loci, with the most associated TCRs seen for DRB1 alleles and the fewest for HLA-C alleles. In a later analysis, most CMV-associated TCR beta chains were found to appear HLA-restricted, with HLA associations seemingly driven largely by CMV exposure. Some IMGT-functional V segments, including TRBV6-2 and TRBV6-3, could not be distinguished by the 87-base-pair reads and were therefore excluded. Compared with equally common non-associated chains, HLA-associated TCR beta chains in a later analysis were more clonally expanded and had lower generation probabilities. A cluster of highly shared sequence variants was judged likely to represent a technical artifact of the sequencing pipeline. Presence/absence analyses assumed roughly uniform sequencing depth across donors, an assumption that may not hold. According to a later analysis, parvovirus B19, influenza, CMV and Epstein-Barr virus appeared linked to several top co-occurrence clusters. While some public TCRs were present in many individuals, most TCR sequences turned up only very rarely across donors. According to a later genetic analysis, donors in an Asian-associated ancestry cluster had fewer N-insertions in productive TCRs than the roughly 700-donor mean. When HLA alleles, especially DR and DQ, strongly co-occurred, TCR associations were difficult to assign to individual alleles. Because counts were too low, about 15 rarely observed V segments, including chromosome 9 orphons, were left out of the earlier analysis of over 550 of the donors. A later genetic analysis associated a missense DCLRE1C variant with V-gene and J-gene trimming of TCR beta chains, and an independent cohort replicated the association. For the cohort, immune exposure information was limited to CMV serostatus. Because HLA typing was missing for some donors at each locus, association tests included only the typed subset. In a later analysis, some 18,000 TCR beta sequences were associated with specific HLA alleles at a false discovery rate of 0.05. A few of the identified cytomegalovirus-associated TCR beta chains were confirmed in vitro to be specific for cytomegalovirus antigens. According to the authors, the approach could potentially be generalized to other disease states and immunological phenotypes. The cohort was sequenced for TCR beta chains only, and without alpha or paired-chain data the features that could be detected were limited. A total of fewer than 200 TCR beta chains were listed by the study as associated with cytomegalovirus.

Library creation used the immunoSEQ multiplex PCR assay. For the multiplex PCR, a mixture combining 60 forward primers for TCR Vbeta segments and 13 reverse primers for TCR Jbeta segments was used. A multiplex PCR assay on genomic DNA amplified the CDR3 region of rearranged TCR beta genes. Amplified TCR beta libraries were sequenced as 87-base-pair reads on the Illumina HiSeq System. For the original study's pipeline: A later analysis tallied tens of millions of unique TCR beta chains across the 550 to 850 repertoires, and approximately 11 million of those chains were shared by two or more donors. A nearest-neighbor algorithm error-corrected the raw reads and collapsed the reads into unique sequences, merging closely related sequences to remove PCR and sequencing errors. To assign V, D and J gene segments, CDR3 sequences were aligned to IMGT reference sequences. Each retained sequence needed at least a six-nucleotide match to both a V gene segment and a J gene segment. Rearrangements were called productive when the CDR3 lacked stop codons and stayed in frame with V and J; all others were non-productive. Following IMGT convention, CDR3 was defined as the stretch from the second conserved V-encoded cysteine to the conserved J-encoded phenylalanine. Sequences without an unambiguous match to a single V gene segment were excluded from the earlier analysis of several hundred of the donors. In an earlier analysis of 587 of the donors, V segments were called functional above 56.7% productive rearrangements and were called segregating when the between-donor standard deviation exceeded 5%. A statistical classification framework was developed to diagnose cytomegalovirus status using the catalog of TCR beta chain sequences. In a later analysis, V and J genes were assigned by comparing TCR nucleotide sequences against IMGT/GENE-DB human TR gene sequences. The TCRdist pipeline was used in a later analysis to assign CDR3 sequences and most-parsimonious VDJ recombination scenarios. In a later analysis, each TCR beta chain was defined by its CDR3 amino acid sequence together with its V-gene family, and reads lacking a unique V-gene family were excluded. A later analysis removed 550 to 700 highly shared, low-generation-probability nucleotide sequences to deal with suspected cross-contamination and a sequencing artifact. In a later analysis, a clonal expansion index was calculated for each public chain from normalized within-repertoire ranks of inferred template counts. In a later analysis, generation probabilities were computed with a VDJ recombination model fitted to out-of-frame rearrangements, and the resulting probabilities were checked against IGoR. Hypergeometric tests were used in a later analysis to score TCR-TCR, TCR-HLA and TCR-CMV co-occurrence, with a repertoire-size bias correction applied to the TCR pairs. False discovery rates were estimated in a later analysis by permuting HLA or CMV assignments 20 times. In a later analysis, co-occurring TCRs were grouped using DBSCAN, with TCRdist sequence similarity added in when clustering inside HLA-allele-positive subsets. Repertoires with fewer than 30,000 or more than 120,000 public chains, plus five repertoires with anomalous nucleotide sharing, were excluded from co-occurrence clustering. TCRdb holds this immuneACCESS table with in-frame rearrangements only. Some clones are missing; in checked studies, unresolved V genes explain under half, and the rest has no known cause. V, J and clone size are those of that table, while D and trimming were read from the DNA. Across this sample there are 110,000 to 150,000 clones, with approximately 84% seen only once. The top ten clones comprise approximately 9.7% of the sample.

The cohort was made up of about 610 healthy bone marrow donors. At the time of sampling, all cohort members were nominally healthy, though unrecorded immune exposures were likely present. The donor was CMV seropositive and was included in the group of approximately 300 seropositive cohort members. A peripheral blood sample was collected from each donor, and TCR beta sequencing was performed on peripheral blood mononuclear cells. Genomic DNA was extracted from the blood cell samples with the Qiagen DNeasy Blood Extraction Kit. Points on this clone: The clone's antigen remains unknown. Qualities for individual bases were not recorded, and no much larger clone is one base off.

The V end gives up 6 bases and the J end 1 base, leaving 1 base in the junction not matched to a gene. Based on the germline V gene, the CDR1 and CDR2 sequences are ENHRY and SYGVKD. The CDR3 starts with the cysteine, ends with the phenylalanine, and has 13 residues. Only CDR3 DNA remains: 39 bases, in frame from the first base. The specimen was PBMCs. The sequence is built from TRBV10-3 and TRBJ1-1; 8 central nucleotides agree with TRBD1. The receptor comes from a woman between 55 and 75 years old in good health and CMV-seropositive. The bases read TGTGCCATCAGAGGGACAGGGAACACTGAAGCTTTCTTT. Its coded protein is CAIRGTGNTEAFF.